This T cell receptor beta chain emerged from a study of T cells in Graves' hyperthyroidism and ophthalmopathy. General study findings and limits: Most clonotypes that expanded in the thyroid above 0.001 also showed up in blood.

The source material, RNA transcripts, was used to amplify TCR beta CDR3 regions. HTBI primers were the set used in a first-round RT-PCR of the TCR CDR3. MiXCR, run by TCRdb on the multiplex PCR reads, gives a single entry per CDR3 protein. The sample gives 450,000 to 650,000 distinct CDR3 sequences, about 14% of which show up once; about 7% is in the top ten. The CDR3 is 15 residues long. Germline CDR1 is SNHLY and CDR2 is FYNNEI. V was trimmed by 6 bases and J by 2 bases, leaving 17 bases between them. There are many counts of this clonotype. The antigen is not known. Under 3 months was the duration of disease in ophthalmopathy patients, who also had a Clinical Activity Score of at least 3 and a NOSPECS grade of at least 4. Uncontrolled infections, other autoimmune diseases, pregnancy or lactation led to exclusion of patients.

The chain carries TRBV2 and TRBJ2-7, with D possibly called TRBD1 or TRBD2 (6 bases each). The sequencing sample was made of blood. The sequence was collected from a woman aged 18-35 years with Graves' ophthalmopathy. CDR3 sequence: CASSRNGGAAYEQYF. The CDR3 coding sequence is TGTGCCAGCAGCCGAAACGGGGGCGCCGCCTACGAGCAGTACTTC.